The 19 T cell receptor beta chains below come from one sample, sequenced in a study of molecular identifiers for immune sequencing clone quantification. Each CDR3 protein gets one entry after TCRdb re-called the PCR reads with MiXCR. The profile shows some 650,000 distinct CDR3 sequences, nearly 20% of them singletons. Specimen: naive CD8+ T cells from blood, with Jurkat cell RNA spiked in. Indicated subset: FACS-sorted CD8+CD4-CCR7+CD45RA+ naive T cells. These receptors were collected from a human donor in good health. Some libraries in this study had Jurkat cell RNA spiked in.

The sample holds many counts of this clonotype. V gene TRBV6-5 combines with J gene TRBJ2-2; D not resolved. Looked up from germline, CDR1 is MNHEY and CDR2 is SVGAGI. CDR3 length: 14 amino acids. Trimming took off 0 bases at V and 6 bases at J, with 8 bases between the two ends. This CDR3 reads CASSYSMTPGELFF. The CDR3 bases are TGTGCCAGCAGTTACTCCATGACGCCCGGGGAGCTGTTTTTT.

Ten or more counts support this clonotype. V usage is TRBV7-9 and J usage is TRBJ1-1; D is ambiguous. V gave up 1 base and J gave up 1 base, with 10 bases separating them. Germline-derived CDR1 and CDR2 are SEHNR and FQNEAQ (reference sequence). This CDR3 comprises 15 residues. DNA for the CDR3: TGTGCCAGCAGCTTAGTGGAGGAGGGGAACACTGAAGCTTTCTTT. Its protein is CASSLVEEGNTEAFF. Supplemented by reference TRBV7-9 and TRBJ1-1, the full variable domain reads DTGVSQNPRHKITKRGQNVTFRCDPISEHNRLYWYRQTLGQGPEFLTYFQNEAQLEKSRLLSDRFSAERPKGSFSTLEIQRTEQGDSAMYLCASSLVEEGNTEAFFGQGTRLTVV.

The J gene is TRBJ1-2, the V gene TRBV20-1, with 8 bases lining up with TRBD1. V was pared by 3 bases and J by 4 bases, with 7 bases of the junction left unmatched. Looked up from germline, CDR1 is DFQATT and CDR2 is SNEGSKA (reference sequence). The CDR3 is 14 amino acids. CDR3 coding DNA: TGCAGTGCTAGGGTTCAAACAGGGGGCTATGGCTACACCTTC. Amino acid sequence: CSARVQTGGYGYTF.

As for this clonotype: This may be a read error, as it is one base from a much larger clone. J is TRBJ2-4 and V is TRBV30, with D unresolved. CDR3 length: 13 residues. The germline V gene encodes CDR1 GTSNPN and CDR2 SVGIG (reference sequence). The chain's CDR3 is CAWSGEGGNIQHF. The DNA of the CDR3 is TGTGCCTGGAGTGGAGAAGGTGGAAACATTCAGCACTTC.

This clonotype appeared many times. V usage is TRBV7-9 and J usage is TRBJ2-7; no clear D. Trimming removed 1 base from V and 5 bases from J, with 9 bases in between. The CDR3 covers 13 residues. The V gene's germline CDR1 is SEHNR and CDR2 FQNEAQ (reference sequence). The CDR3 protein is CASSLDYGHEQYF. CDR3 sequence (DNA): TGTGCCAGCAGCTTAGATTACGGCCACGAGCAGTACTTC.

This clonotype was counted many times. The rearrangement links TRBV24-1 to TRBJ2-1; the D call may be TRBD1 or TRBD2 (5 bases each). The CDR3 spans 13 residues. Between the trimmed V and J ends, which lost 0 bases and 12 bases, there was a span of 11 bases. CDR1 is KGHDR, CDR2 SFDVKD, per germline. In nucleotides, the CDR3 is TGTGCCACCAGTGATTTGTTAGGGGACGCGCAGTTCTTC. Its translation: CATSDLLGDAQFF.

As concerns this clonotype: This may stem from a read error, because a much larger clone lies one nucleotide away. The chain has TRBV7-2 and TRBJ2-1; possibly TRBD1 or TRBD2 for D (5 bases each). Germline-derived CDR1 and CDR2 are SGHTA and FQGNSA. The CDR3 has 13 amino acids. The CDR3 protein is CAGSMGTPLGQFF. The DNA for the CDR3 is TGTGCCGGCAGCATGGGGACCCCTTTAGGGCAGTTCTTC.

In its sample, this clonotype was seen many times. The rearrangement uses TRBV11-2 and TRBJ2-6; 9 nucleotides match TRBD1. This CDR3 is built from 17 residues. V was clipped by 5 bases and J by 0 bases; unmatched bases: 5. Germline CDR1 SGHAT, CDR2 FQNNGV. The CDR3 loop is CASSGWTGDSGANVLTF. CDR3 DNA: TGTGCCAGCAGCGGCTGGACAGGGGACTCTGGGGCCAACGTCCTGACTTTC.

This rearrangement joins TRBV19 to TRBJ1-5, with D tentatively TRBD1 (6 bases). The V gene's germline CDR1 is LNHDA and CDR2 SQIVND (reference sequence). Trimming pared 3 bases from V and 4 bases from J, leaving 28 bases between. The CDR3 is 20 amino acids. CDR3 sequence: CASSILRYQGRNTENQPQHF. CDR3 sequence (DNA): TGTGCCAGTAGTATTCTCAGGTACCAGGGGCGCAACACCGAAAATCAGCCCCAGCATTTT.

A note on this clonotype: The junction and the germline gene differ at one end; a read error may be behind it. The rearrangement joins TRBV3-1 to TRBJ2-7, with D maybe TRBD2 (6 bases). Germline-derived CDR1 and CDR2 are LGHDT and YNNKEL (reference sequence). The CDR3 has 14 residues. The CDR3 DNA reads as TGTGCCGGCAGCCCCGGGACTGCGACCTACGAGCAGTACTTC. Protein sequence: CAGSPGTATYEQYF.

This clonotype appeared many times. The chain employs TRBV13 and TRBJ1-2; no clear D. With 1 base removed from V and 8 bases from J, the gap between germline ends came to 8 bases. Germline V CDR1 and CDR2: PRHDT, FYEKMQ (reference sequence). The CDR3 extends over 12 amino acids. CDR3 in amino acids: CASSLDGVGYTF. Written as DNA, the CDR3 is TGTGCCAGCAGCTTAGACGGGGTCGGCTACACCTTC.

This clonotype was detected only a few times. This chain joins TRBV6-6 and TRBJ2-6; D not certain. Trimming cost V 3 bases and J 0 bases, with 12 bases left between them. Per the germline V gene, CDR1 is MNHNY and CDR2 is SVGAGI (reference sequence). The CDR3 runs to 17 residues. The chain's CDR3 is CASSYSPIYSGANVLTF. The DNA for the CDR3 is TGTGCCAGCAGTTATTCGCCTATTTACTCTGGGGCCAACGTCCTGACTTTC.

In this sample, this clonotype turned up many times. V and J are TRBV9 and TRBJ2-3; unclear D gene. The CDR3 spans 16 residues. Germline CDR1 and CDR2: SGDLS and YYNGEE. Trimming left V 0 bases short and J 3 bases short, with 14 bases between. Here the CDR3 DNA reads TGTGCCAGCAGCGTAGCTACAAGTGGTCGGACAGATACGCAGTATTTT. Protein sequence: CASSVATSGRTDTQYF.

This clonotype came up many times. The gene calls are TRBV6-2 or TRBV6-3 and TRBJ1-2, with no clear D. Germline values: CDR1 MNHEY, CDR2 SVGEGT. This CDR3 has 14 amino acids. Between the trimmed V and J ends, which lost 3 bases and 3 bases, there was a span of 11 bases. CDR3 nucleotides: TGTGCCAGCAGTTATGAGGGAATATACTATGGCTACACCTTC. Translated, it gives CASSYEGIYYGYTF.

The sample holds a few counts of this clonotype. The chain recombines TRBV4-1 with TRBJ1-2; D may be TRBD1 (5 bases). Germline lookup yields CDR1 MGHRA and CDR2 YSYEKL. The V gene lost 3 bases and the J gene lost 6 bases, with 11 bases spanning the gap. The CDR3 spans 13 residues. The CDR3 is CASSQEGLNGYTF. The CDR3 DNA is TGCGCCAGCAGCCAGGAGGGGTTAAATGGCTACACCTTC.

With respect to this clonotype: One end of the junction does not line up with germline, which may come from a read error. The genes are TRBV28 and TRBJ1-6; unclear D gene. The CDR3 sequence is 17 residues long. The germline V gene encodes CDR1 MDHEN and CDR2 SYDVKM. CDR3 in DNA: TGTGCCAGCAGCATAACGCGGGTCAGCCAGTTCGATTCACCCCCCCACTTT. Translating gives CASSITRVSQFDSPPHF.

This clonotype has at least ten counts. The rearrangement uses TRBV7-8 and TRBJ1-6; D unresolved. Germline V lookup: CDR1 SGHVS, CDR2 FQNEAQ. The CDR3 totals 13 residues. V lost 1 base to trimming and J lost 14 bases, with 12 bases between them. CDR3 loop: CASSLDKGPTLHF. The CDR3 DNA follows: TGTGCCAGCAGCTTAGACAAGGGTCCTACCCTCCACTTT.

The chain has TRBV10-1 and TRBJ2-3; D not certain. Germline V gene lookup returns CDR1 WNHNN and CDR2 SYGVQD (reference sequence). The length of the CDR3 is 13 residues. Trimming pared 3 bases from V and 6 bases from J, leaving 10 bases between. CDR3 protein: CASSDGVGDTQYF. As DNA, the CDR3 is TGCGCCAGCAGTGATGGAGTTGGGGATACGCAGTATTTT.

Ten or more counts support this clonotype. V is TRBV7-9 and J is TRBJ1-4; tentatively, D is TRBD1 (5 bases). V lost 5 bases and J lost 5, with 18 bases in between. Germline loops: CDR1 SEHNR, CDR2 FQNEAQ (reference sequence). The CDR3 loop spans 16 amino acids. CDR3 DNA: TGTGCCAGCAGCAAGCCCGGGGCAGGGTTAAATGAAAAACTGTTTTTT. It encodes CASSKPGAGLNEKLFF.